The 17 T cell receptor beta chains given below trace back to one sample, sequenced in a study of CD4 T cells in relation to SARS-CoV-2 and coronaviruses. Sequencing used immunoSEQ multiplex PCR; TCRdb keeps in-frame clones, though not all of them. The sample has some 44,000 clones, 82% seen once. For these TCRs, the target antigens are not known. Sequenced: naive CD4+ T cells from PBMCs, cultured in vitro. Specified subset: naive CD4+ T cells isolated by negative enrichment. All receptors come from an adult with COVID-19.

The gene calls are TRBV21-1 and TRBJ2-7; no DNA check was done on the table's D call, TRBD1. TRBV21-1 is a documented pseudogene. The CDR3 covers 14 residues. The CDR3 nucleotides are TGTGCCAGCAGTCCCGGGACAGGGTCTCACGAGCAGTACTTC. Residues: CASSPGTGSHEQYF.

The gene calls are TRBV6-2 or TRBV6-3 and TRBJ2-2; D may be TRBD1 or TRBD2 (7 bases each). V shed 6 bases and J shed 4 bases, with 9 bases lying between them. This CDR3 spans 13 amino acids. Germline assignment: CDR1 MNHEY and CDR2 SVGEGT. This CDR3 is CASSRGGTGELFF. CDR3 in DNA: TGTGCCAGCAGCAGGGGGGGCACCGGGGAGCTGTTTTTT.

The V call is TRBV27, the J call TRBJ2-2; unclear D gene. The CDR3 extends over 15 amino acids. The ends were cut back, 3 bases at V and 1 base at J, with 9 bases in the middle. Germline CDR1 reads MNHEY; CDR2 reads SMNVEV (reference sequence). The CDR3 DNA reads as TGTGCCAGCAGTTTGGTTAGGTGGAACACCGGGGAGCTGTTTTTT. Protein sequence: CASSLVRWNTGELFF.

The chain employs TRBV6-6 and TRBJ2-7, with D unresolved. Germline values: CDR1 MNHNY, CDR2 SVGAGI (reference sequence). The V and J ends lost 0 bases and 2 bases respectively, with 8 bases between them. The CDR3 contains 14 residues. The CDR3 DNA is TGTGCCAGCAGTTACTCGTCGCAAGCCTACGAGCAGTACTTC. Translated: CASSYSSQAYEQYF.

The gene calls are TRBV5-1 and TRBJ2-2; D ambiguous. With 0 bases removed from V and 4 bases from J, the gap between germline ends came to 7 bases. The CDR3 is 14 amino acids. Germline V gene lookup returns CDR1 SGHRS and CDR2 YFSETQ. CDR3 region: CASSLVAVTGELFF. The CDR3 DNA sequence: TGCGCCAGCAGCTTGGTAGCCGTCACCGGGGAGCTGTTTTTT.

J is TRBJ2-7 and V is TRBV2; a possible D gene is TRBD1 (6 bases). This CDR3 has 14 residues. Looked up from germline, CDR1 is SNHLY and CDR2 is FYNNEI. Trimming pared 8 bases from V and 3 bases from J, leaving 17 bases between. CDR3 residues: CASQGQTGFYEQYF. CDR3 DNA sequence: TGTGCCAGCCAGGGTCAGACAGGATTCTACGAGCAGTACTTC. The variable domain in full, completed from reference TRBV2 and TRBJ2-7, reads EPEVTQTPSHQVTQMGQEVILRCVPISNHLYFYWYRQILGQKVEFLVSFYNNEISEKSEIFDDQFSVERPDGSNFTLKIRSTKLEDSAMYFCASQGQTGFYEQYFGPGTRLTVT.

This clone was seen a single time. J is TRBJ2-5 and V is TRBV6-5; D might be TRBD2 (7 bases). Looked up from germline, CDR1 is MNHEY and CDR2 is SVGAGI. This CDR3 is built from 16 residues. The V end lost 4 bases, the J end lost 0 bases, and 15 bases lay between the germline ends. The CDR3 here is CASSSWGGGDQETQYF. The DNA of the CDR3 is TGTGCCAGCAGTTCATGGGGCGGGGGCGACCAAGAGACCCAGTACTTC.

V usage is TRBV9 and J usage is TRBJ2-7; D might be TRBD1 or TRBD2, each matching 5 bases. Between the trimmed V and J ends, which lost 7 bases and 3 bases, there was a span of 20 bases. The CDR3 contains 15 residues. Germline CDR1 and CDR2: SGDLS and YYNGEE. The CDR3 DNA follows: TGTGCCAGCTCCAAGAGGTCCGGGACCAACTACGAGCAGTACTTC. Translated: CASSKRSGTNYEQYF.

The J gene is TRBJ2-3, the V gene TRBV2; no firm D call. V lost 3 bases and J lost 2, with 9 bases in between. CDR3 length equals 14 residues. CDR1 and CDR2 from the germline V gene are SNHLY and FYNNEI. The DNA of the CDR3 is TGTGCCAGCAGTGATATGGCTCCCACAGATACGCAGTATTTT. Amino acid sequence: CASSDMAPTDTQYF.

This chain connects TRBV7-2 to TRBJ2-4, with D perhaps assigned TRBD1 or TRBD2 (5 bases each). Looked up from germline, CDR1 is SGHTA and CDR2 is FQGNSA. This CDR3 has 16 amino acids. V was trimmed by 5 bases and J by 0 bases, leaving 14 bases between them. CDR3 sequence: CASSQMGVSAKNIQYF. In nucleotides, the CDR3 is TGTGCCAGCAGCCAGATGGGGGTTTCAGCCAAAAACATTCAGTACTTC.

The chain is built from TRBV30 and TRBJ2-5; possibly TRBD2 for D (5 bases). Trimming removed 5 bases at V and 5 bases at J, with 12 bases between. Germline loops: CDR1 GTSNPN, CDR2 SVGIG (reference sequence). The CDR3 consists of 12 residues. The CDR3 DNA reads as TGTGCCTGGGAAAAAAGCGGTGAGACCCAGTACTTC. It is translated as CAWEKSGETQYF.

The V call is TRBV7-8, the J call TRBJ1-4; D might be TRBD1 (5 bases). Germline V gene lookup returns CDR1 SGHVS and CDR2 FQNEAQ. The ends were cut back, 7 bases at V and 13 bases at J, with 7 bases in the middle. CDR3 length equals 9 residues. The CDR3 loop reads CASTTVLFF. CDR3 in DNA: TGTGCCAGCACGACAGTACTGTTTTTT.

The genes are TRBV11-3 and TRBJ2-3; 9 positions match TRBD2. The CDR3 runs to 14 residues. Germline V gene lookup returns CDR1 SGHNT and CDR2 YENEEA. V dropped 4 bases and J dropped 6; count of bases not matched to a gene: 5. The CDR3 reads CASSSVAGVDTQYF. CDR3 sequence (DNA): TGTGCCAGCAGCTCAGTAGCGGGAGTGGATACGCAGTATTTT.

The rearrangement uses TRBV2 and TRBJ2-7, with D perhaps matching TRBD1 or TRBD2 (5 bases each). Trimming removed 7 bases from V and 1 base from J, with 29 bases in between. CDR1 and CDR2 from the germline V gene are SNHLY and FYNNEI. The CDR3 is made up of 19 amino acids. The CDR3 sequence is CASKLLAGLGRVASYEQYF. The CDR3 DNA reads TGTGCCAGCAAGTTACTCGCGGGTTTGGGGCGGGTAGCTTCCTACGAGCAGTACTTC.

The table lists this clone with a count of one. The CDR3 DNA reads as TGTGCCAGCAGCACCCGGGACAGTGCCTATGGCTACACCTTC. This encodes CASSTRDSAYGYTF. The chain links TRBV7-8 to TRBJ1-2; TRBD1 aligns across 7 bases. Per germline, CDR1 SGHVS and CDR2 FQNEAQ. The J segment lost 4 bases and the V segment lost 5 bases, leaving 7 bases of the junction unmatched. The CDR3 contains 14 residues.

V usage is TRBV30 and J usage is TRBJ1-5, with unresolved D. The V end was cut by 0 bases, the J end by 0 bases, with 9 bases between. The V gene's germline CDR1 is GTSNPN and CDR2 SVGIG (reference sequence). CDR3 length: 15 amino acids. CDR3 in DNA: TGTGCCTGGAGTGTTGGGGATTATAGCAATCAGCCCCAGCATTTT. Protein: CAWSVGDYSNQPQHF.

The chain links TRBV6-1 to TRBJ2-7, with D perhaps being TRBD1 or TRBD2 (6 bases each). Trimming cost V 1 base and J 6 bases, with 16 bases left between them. This CDR3 contains 15 residues. Per the germline V gene, CDR1 is MNHNS and CDR2 is SASEGT. CDR3 DNA: TGTGCCAGCAGTGAAGGGTGGGCCAAGGGGGGCGAGCAGTACTTC. This encodes CASSEGWAKGGEQYF.